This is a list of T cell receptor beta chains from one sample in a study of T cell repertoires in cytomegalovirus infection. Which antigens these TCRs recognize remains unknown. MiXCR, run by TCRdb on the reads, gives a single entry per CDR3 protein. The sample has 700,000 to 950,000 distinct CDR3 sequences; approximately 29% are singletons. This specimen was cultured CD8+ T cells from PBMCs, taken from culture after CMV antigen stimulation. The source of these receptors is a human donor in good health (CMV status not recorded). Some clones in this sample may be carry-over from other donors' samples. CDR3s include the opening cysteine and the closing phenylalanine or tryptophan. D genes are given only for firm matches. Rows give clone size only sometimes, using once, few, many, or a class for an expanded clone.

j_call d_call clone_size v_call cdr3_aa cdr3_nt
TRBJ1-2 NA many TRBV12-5 CASGPRPWTAQHRTNYGYTF TGTGCTAGTGGTCCCAGACCCTGGACAGCTCAGCACCGAACTAACTATGGCTACACCTTC
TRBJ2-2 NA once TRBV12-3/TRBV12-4 CARSPPNTGELFF TGTGCCAGGAGCCCACCGAACACCGGGGAGCTGTTTTTT
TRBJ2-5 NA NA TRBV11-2 CASSLGGDSQYF TGTGCCAGCAGTTTGGGGGGGGACAGCCAGTACTTC
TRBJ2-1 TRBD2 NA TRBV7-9 CASSSVTGLVLNEQFF TGTGCCAGCAGTTCTGTCACTGGACTAGTCTTAAATGAGCAGTTCTTC
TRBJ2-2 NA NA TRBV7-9 CAGRSANTGELFF TGTGCCGGCAGAAGTGCGAACACCGGGGAGCTGTTTTTT
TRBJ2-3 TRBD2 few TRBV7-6 CASSLALGGGPRFAESTDTQYF TGTGCCAGCAGCTTAGCGCTCGGCGGGGGGCCTCGGTTCGCTGAGAGCACAGATACGCAGTATTTT
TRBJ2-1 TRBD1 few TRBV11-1 CASSLNSFRVQGDNEQFF TGTGCCAGCAGCTTAAACTCTTTCCGGGTACAGGGGGACAATGAGCAGTTCTTC
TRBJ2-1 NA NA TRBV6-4 CASSDSSGNYNEQFF TGTGCCAGCAGTGACTCGAGCGGAAACTACAATGAGCAGTTCTTC
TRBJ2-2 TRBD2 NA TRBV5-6 CASTNGGGLGELFF TGTGCCAGCACGAACGGGGGGGGCCTCGGGGAGCTGTTTTTT
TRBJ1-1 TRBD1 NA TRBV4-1 CASSQGEGTVEAFF TGCGCCAGCAGCCAAGGTGAGGGGACAGTCGAAGCTTTCTTT
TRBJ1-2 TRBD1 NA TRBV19 CASSTGQATNGYTF TGTGCCAGTAGTACCGGACAGGCGACGAATGGCTACACCTTC
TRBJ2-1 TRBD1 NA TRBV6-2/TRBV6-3 CASTATGSSYNEQFF TGTGCCAGCACCGCGACAGGGAGCTCCTACAATGAGCAGTTCTTC
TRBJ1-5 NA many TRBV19 CASSLLHRDYSNQPQHF TGTGCCAGTAGTCTCCTTCACAGGGATTATAGCAATCAGCCCCAGCATTTT
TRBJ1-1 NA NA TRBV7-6 CASSRTPGIMNTEAFF TGTGCCAGCAGCCGAACCCCGGGGATAATGAACACTGAAGCTTTCTTT
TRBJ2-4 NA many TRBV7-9 CASSPTRGKNIQYF TGTGCCAGCAGCCCGACTCGGGGCAAAAACATTCAGTACTTC
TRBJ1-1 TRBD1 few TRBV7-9 CACTGDDTEAFF TGTGCCTGTACAGGGGATGACACTGAAGCTTTCTTT